This TCR beta chain stems from a study of blood T cell repertoires in COVID-19. Profiled with immunoSEQ multiplex PCR; TCRdb holds only in-frame clones, not every one. The sample comprises under 45,000 clones, 87% of which are singletons, and roughly 4.5% rests with the top ten. The length of the CDR3 is 17 residues. Trimming cost V 3 bases and J 7 bases, with 24 bases left between them. From germline, CDR1 is LNHDA and CDR2 SQIVND (reference sequence). The V call is TRBV19, the J call TRBJ1-2; D is possibly TRBD1 (5 bases). This clonotype was sampled from a man aged 60-69 years with acute or convalescent COVID-19. Sequenced input: peripheral blood. CDR3 DNA sequence: TGTGCCAGTAGTATGCGGGGTTCGGGGCATGATTATCGTGGCTACACCTTC. Translated, it gives CASSMRGSGHDYRGYTF.